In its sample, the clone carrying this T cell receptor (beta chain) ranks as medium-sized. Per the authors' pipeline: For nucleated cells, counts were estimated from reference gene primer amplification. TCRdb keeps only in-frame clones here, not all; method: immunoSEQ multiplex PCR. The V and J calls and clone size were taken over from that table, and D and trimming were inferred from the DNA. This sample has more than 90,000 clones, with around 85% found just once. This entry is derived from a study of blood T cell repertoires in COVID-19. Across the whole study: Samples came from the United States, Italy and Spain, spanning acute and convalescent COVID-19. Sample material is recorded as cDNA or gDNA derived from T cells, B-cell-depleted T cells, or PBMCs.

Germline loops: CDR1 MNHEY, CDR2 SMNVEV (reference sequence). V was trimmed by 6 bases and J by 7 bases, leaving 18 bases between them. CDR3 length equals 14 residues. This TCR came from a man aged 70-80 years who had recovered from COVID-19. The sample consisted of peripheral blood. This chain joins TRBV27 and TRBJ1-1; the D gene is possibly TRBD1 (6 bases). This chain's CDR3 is CASSLDRNRYEAFF. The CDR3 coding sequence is TGTGCCAGCAGCCTCGACAGGAACAGATATGAAGCTTTCTTT.